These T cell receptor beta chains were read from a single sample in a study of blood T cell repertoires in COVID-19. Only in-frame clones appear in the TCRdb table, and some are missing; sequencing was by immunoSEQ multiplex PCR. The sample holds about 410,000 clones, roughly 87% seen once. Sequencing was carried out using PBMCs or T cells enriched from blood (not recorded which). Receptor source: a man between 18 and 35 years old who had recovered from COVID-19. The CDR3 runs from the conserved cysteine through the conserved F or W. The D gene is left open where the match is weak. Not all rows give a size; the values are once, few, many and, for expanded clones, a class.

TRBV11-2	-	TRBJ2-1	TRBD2	TGTGCCAGCAGCTTAGTTCTAGCGGGAGGGCCAAATGAGCAGTTCTTC	CASSLVLAGGPNEQFF
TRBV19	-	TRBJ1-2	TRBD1	TGTGCCAGTACTACCCAGGGGGGTCCCTATGGCTACACCTTC	CASTTQGGPYGYTF
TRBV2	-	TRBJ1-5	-	TGTGCCAGCAGAGGTACAGGAGCCAATCAGCCCCAGCATTTT	CASRGTGANQPQHF
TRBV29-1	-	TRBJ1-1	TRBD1	TGCAGCGTTGAAAACAGGGGGTTCAGATCGGACACTGAAGCTTTCTTT	CSVENRGFRSDTEAFF
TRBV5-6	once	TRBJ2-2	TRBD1	TGTGCCAGTAAATCGACAGGGGGCACCGGGGAGCTGTTTTTT	CASKSTGGTGELFF
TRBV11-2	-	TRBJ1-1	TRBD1	TGTGCCAGCAGCACCACCATGGACAGGACCTACACTGAAGCTTTCTTT	CASSTTMDRTYTEAFF
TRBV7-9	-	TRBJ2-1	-	TGTGCCAGCAGTCTAGCCTCGGGGGAAACGCAGTTCTTC	CASSLASGETQFF
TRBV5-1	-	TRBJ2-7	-	TGCGCCAGCAGCAGGGACTTCTCATACGAGCAGTACTTC	CASSRDFSYEQYF
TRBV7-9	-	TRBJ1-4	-	TGTGCCAGCAGCTTATCCGTCCAACAAAATGAAAAACTGTTTTTT	CASSLSVQQNEKLFF
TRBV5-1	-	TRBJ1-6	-	TGCGCCAGCAGCCGAGAAAACTATAATTCACCCCTCCACTTT	CASSRENYNSPLHF
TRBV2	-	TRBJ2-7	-	TGTGCCAGCCGTCTGTTGCTAGACTACGAGCAGTACTTC	CASRLLLDYEQYF
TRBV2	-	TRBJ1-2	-	TGTGCCAGCAAGGGGGGAGGGTCGAACTATGGCTACACCTTC	CASKGGGSNYGYTF
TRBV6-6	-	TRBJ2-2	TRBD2	TGTGCCAGCAGTAAGGGACTAGCGGGAGGGGCCGGGGAGCTGTTTTTT	CASSKGLAGGAGELFF
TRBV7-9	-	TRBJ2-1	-	TGTGCCAGCAGCCCCTCGGCAGGGGCCAATGAGCAGTTCTTC	CASSPSAGANEQFF
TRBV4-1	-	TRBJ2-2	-	TGCGCCAGCAGCCTCCTTCCCGGGGTAACGAACACCGGGGAGCTGTTTTTT	CASSLLPGVTNTGELFF
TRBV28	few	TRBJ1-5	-	TGTGCCAGTGGTCCGATCGCCTATAGCAATCAGCCCCAGCATTTT	CASGPIAYSNQPQHF
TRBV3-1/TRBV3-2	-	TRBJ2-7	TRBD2	TGTGCCAGCAGCGTGACTAGCGGGAGCTGGGAGCAGTACTTC	CASSVTSGSWEQYF
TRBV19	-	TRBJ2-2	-	TGTGCCAGTAGTATAACCACTGGGGGGTTGAACACCGGGGAGCTGTTTTTT	CASSITTGGLNTGELFF
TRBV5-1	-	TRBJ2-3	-	TGCGCCAGCAGCTTAAGAACTGACTCCACAGATACGCAGTATTTT	CASSLRTDSTDTQYF
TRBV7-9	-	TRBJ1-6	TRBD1	TGTGCCAGCAGCCCCCAAGGACAGGGGAATTCACCCCTCCACTTT	CASSPQGQGNSPLHF
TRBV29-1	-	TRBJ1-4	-	TGCAGCGTTGCGTCGGAGGGGTATGAAAAACTGTTTTTT	CSVASEGYEKLFF
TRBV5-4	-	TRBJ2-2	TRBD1	TGTGCCAGCAGCTTGCCCCGACAGGGGGACACCGGGGAGCTGTTTTTT	CASSLPRQGDTGELFF
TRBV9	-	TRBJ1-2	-	TGTGCCAGCAGCAAACAGACAGGCTCCAACTATGGCTACACCTTC	CASSKQTGSNYGYTF
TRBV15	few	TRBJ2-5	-	TGTGCCACCAGCAGAGATCTCAGGGGGACCCAGTACTTC	CATSRDLRGTQYF
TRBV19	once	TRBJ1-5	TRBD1	TGTGCCAGTAGTTTGGACAGGATGTTAAATCAGCCCCAGCATTTT	CASSLDRMLNQPQHF
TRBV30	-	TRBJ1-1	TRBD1	TGTGCCTGGAGTTCGACAGGGGAAGCTTTCTTT	CAWSSTGEAFF
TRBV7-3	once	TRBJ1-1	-	TGTGCCAGCAGCTTAACGGCTGATGAAGCTTTCTTT	CASSLTADEAFF
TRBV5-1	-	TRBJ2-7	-	TGCGCCAGCAGCCTCGCCCAGCTATCTAGCGGAGGGGGGTCCTACGAGCAGTACTTC	CASSLAQLSSGGGSYEQYF
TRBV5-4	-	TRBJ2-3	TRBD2	TGTGCCAGCAGGGTTAGCGGGAGCAGCACAGATACGCAGTATTTT	CASRVSGSSTDTQYF
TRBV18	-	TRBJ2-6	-	TGTGCCAGCTCACGACCGAGCTCTGGGGCCAACGTCCTGACTTTC	CASSRPSSGANVLTF
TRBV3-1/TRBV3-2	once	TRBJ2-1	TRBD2	TGTGCCAGCAGCCCGGGACTAGCGACGTACAATGAGCAGTTCTTC	CASSPGLATYNEQFF
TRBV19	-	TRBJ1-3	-	TGTGCCAGTAGGAGGGAAAACAGTAACTCTGGAAACACCATATATTTT	CASRRENSNSGNTIYF
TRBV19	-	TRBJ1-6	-	TGTGCCAGTAGTAAAAAGGACAATTATAATTCACCCCTCCACTTT	CASSKKDNYNSPLHF
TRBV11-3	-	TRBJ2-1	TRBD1	TGTGCCAGCAGCTTAGGGGACAGGGCATCAGTGGATGAGCAGTTCTTC	CASSLGDRASVDEQFF
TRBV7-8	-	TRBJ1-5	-	TGTGCCAGCAGCCTCCGAGGCAATCAGCCCCAGCATTTT	CASSLRGNQPQHF
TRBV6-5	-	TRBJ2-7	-	TGTGCCAGCAGTTCACATACAGGGCAGTCAGCCGAGCAGTACTTC	CASSSHTGQSAEQYF
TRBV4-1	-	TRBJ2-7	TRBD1	TGCGCCAGCAGCCTACAGGACAGGGACTACGAGCAGTACTTC	CASSLQDRDYEQYF
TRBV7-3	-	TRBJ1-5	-	TGTGCCAGCAGCTTGTACCCGGGGGATCAGCCCCAGCATTTT	CASSLYPGDQPQHF
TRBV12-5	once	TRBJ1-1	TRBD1	TGTGCTAGTGTCAATGGTCGCAGGGGGCTTCTGAGTTTTGACACTGAAGCTTTCTTT	CASVNGRRGLLSFDTEAFF
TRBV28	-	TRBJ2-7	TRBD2	TGTGCCAGCAGTCCATGGACTAGCGGAGATGGACTGTCCTACGAGCAGTACTTC	CASSPWTSGDGLSYEQYF
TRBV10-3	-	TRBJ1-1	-	TGTGCCATCAGTGAGTCGGGCAGGGAGAACACTGAAGCTTTCTTT	CAISESGRENTEAFF
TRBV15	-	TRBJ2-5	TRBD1	TGTGCCACCAGCCTGACAGGGGCGGTACAAGAGACCCAGTACTTC	CATSLTGAVQETQYF